The present T cell receptor beta chain was sequenced within a study of shared clonotypes between healthy human individuals. The repertoire was sequenced with immunoSEQ multiplex PCR; TCRdb's copy has only in-frame clones and lacks some. The table shows more than 1,200,000 clones, with approximately 98.5% occurring only once. This clone has just one count. This CDR3 comprises 12 residues. Trimming removed 2 bases at V and 5 bases at J, with 5 bases between. CDR1 SGHTA and CDR2 FQGNSA come from the germline V gene. The TCR was taken from a man between 25 and 39 years old in good health. The V gene is TRBV7-2, the J gene TRBJ2-3, with unresolved D. Specimen: naive CD4+ T cells sorted from blood. Subset given: CD45RA+ positively selected. This chain's CDR3 is CASSLYGDTQYF. CDR3 nucleotides: TGTGCCAGCAGCTTATACGGAGATACGCAGTATTTT. Drawing the rest from reference TRBV7-2 and TRBJ2-3, the complete variable domain is GAGVSQSPSNKVTEKGKDVELRCDPISGHTALYWYRQSLGQGLEFLIYFQGNSAPDKSGLPSDRFSAERTGGSVSTLTIQRTQQEDSAVYLCASSLYGDTQYFGPGTRLTVL.